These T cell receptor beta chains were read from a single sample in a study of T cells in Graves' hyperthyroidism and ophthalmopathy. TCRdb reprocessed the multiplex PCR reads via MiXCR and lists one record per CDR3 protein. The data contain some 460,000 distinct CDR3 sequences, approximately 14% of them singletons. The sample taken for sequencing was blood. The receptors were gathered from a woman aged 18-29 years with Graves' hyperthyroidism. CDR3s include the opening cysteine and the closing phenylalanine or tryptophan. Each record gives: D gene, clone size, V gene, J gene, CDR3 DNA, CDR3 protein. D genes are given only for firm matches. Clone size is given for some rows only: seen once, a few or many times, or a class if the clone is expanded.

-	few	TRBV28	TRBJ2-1	TGTGCCAGCAGTTTCACCCCTTTAGAGCAGTTCTTC	CASSFTPLEQFF
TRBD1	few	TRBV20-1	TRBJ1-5	TGCAGTGCTAGTACAGGGGCCCTGAATAATCAGCCCCAGCATTTT	CSASTGALNNQPQHF
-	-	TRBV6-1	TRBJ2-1	TGTGCCAGCAGTGAAGCAGGGGGACACAATGAGCAGTTCTTC	CASSEAGGHNEQFF
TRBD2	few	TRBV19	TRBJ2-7	TGTGCCAGTAGTACCCTGGTCGGCGGGAGGGCCGGCGAGCAGTACTTC	CASSTLVGGRAGEQYF
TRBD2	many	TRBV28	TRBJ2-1	TGTGCCAGCAGTCCCTTGCGGGAGAGGTACAATGAGCAGTTCTTC	CASSPLRERYNEQFF
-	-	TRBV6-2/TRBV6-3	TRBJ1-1	TGTGCCAGCAGTTACTCAGAGGGGGTGAACACTGAAGCTTTCTTT	CASSYSEGVNTEAFF
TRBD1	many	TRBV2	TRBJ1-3	TGTGCCAGCAGTGACAGGGAAGGGGGCACTGGAAACACCATATATTTT	CASSDREGGTGNTIYF
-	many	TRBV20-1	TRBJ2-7	TGCAGTGCTAGTTTCGGATACGAGCAGTACTTC	CSASFGYEQYF
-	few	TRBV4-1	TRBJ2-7	TGCGCCAGCAGCCAGGGGGCTCAATACTCCTACGAGCAGTACTTC	CASSQGAQYSYEQYF
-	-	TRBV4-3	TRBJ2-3	TGCGCCAGCAGCCAAGGGGGGGGGCTAGGTACGCAGTATTTT	CASSQGGGLGTQYF
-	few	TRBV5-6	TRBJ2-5	TGTGCCAGCAGCTTCCTCGAGCAGCGAGAGACCCAGTACTTC	CASSFLEQRETQYF
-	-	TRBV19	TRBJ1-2	TGTGCCAGTAGTTCCTTGGACAGCATATCTAACTATGGCTACACCTTC	CASSSLDSISNYGYTF
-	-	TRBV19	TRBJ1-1	TGTGCCAGTAGTATGTATAACACTGAAGCTTTCTTT	CASSMYNTEAFF
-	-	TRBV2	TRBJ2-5	TGTGCCAGCAGTGTGGGCTACGAGGGCATTAGGAACTTC	CASSVGYEGIRNF
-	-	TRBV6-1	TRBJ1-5	TGTGCCAGCAGTGAGGGACGGAATCAGCCCCAGCATTTT	CASSEGRNQPQHF
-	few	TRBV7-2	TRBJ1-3	TGTGCCAGCGTGGGACGGAGAACGAGGTCCTCTGGAAACACCATATATTTT	CASVGRRTRSSGNTIYF
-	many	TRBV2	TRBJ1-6	TGTGCCAGCAGGTACAGACGCAATTCACCCCTCCACTTT	CASRYRRNSPLHF
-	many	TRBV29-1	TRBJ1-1	TGCAGCGTTGACGACGGGGGCAGCGGCAAGTCTGAAGCTTTCTTT	CSVDDGGSGKSEAFF
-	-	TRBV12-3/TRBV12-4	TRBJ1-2	TGTGCCAGCAGTTTTGGACAGATCTATGGCTACACCTTC	CASSFGQIYGYTF
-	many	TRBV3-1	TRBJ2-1	TGTGCCAGCAGCCAAGAAATCCCATCCTTGGCCTCCAATGAGCAGTTCTTC	CASSQEIPSLASNEQFF
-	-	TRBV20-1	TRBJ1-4	TGCAGTGCTAGAGTCAGGGGCGGTGAAAAACTGTTTTTT	CSARVRGGEKLFF
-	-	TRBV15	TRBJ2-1	TGTGCCACCAGCGGACTTCTGACAAACGGCATCAATGAGCAGTTCTTC	CATSGLLTNGINEQFF
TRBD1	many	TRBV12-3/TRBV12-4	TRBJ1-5	TGTGCCAGCCAAGGGACAGGGGGTTTCAGCAATCAGCCCCAGCATTTT	CASQGTGGFSNQPQHF
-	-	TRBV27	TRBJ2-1	TGTGCCAGCAGATCGACGGGGGTGGGTGAGCAGTTCTTC	CASRSTGVGEQFF
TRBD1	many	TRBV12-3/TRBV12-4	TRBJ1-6	TGTGCCAGCAGTTTAAGACAGGGTGGGAATTCACCCCTCCACTTT	CASSLRQGGNSPLHF
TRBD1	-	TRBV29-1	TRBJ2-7	TGCAGCGTCCTGACAGGGGGAACCTACGAGCAGTACTTC	CSVLTGGTYEQYF
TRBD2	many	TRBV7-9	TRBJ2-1	TGTGCCAGCGGAAGCGGGGGAAATCGCAATGAGCAGTTCTTC	CASGSGGNRNEQFF
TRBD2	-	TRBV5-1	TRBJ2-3	TGCGCCAGCAGCTCGGGACTAGCGGGAGCGGGCACAGATACGCAGTATTTT	CASSSGLAGAGTDTQYF
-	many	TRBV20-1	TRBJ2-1	TGCAGCGATAAAGAGCGCGGGGTAAGCTCCTACAATGAGCAGTTCTTC	CSDKERGVSSYNEQFF
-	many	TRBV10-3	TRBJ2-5	TGTGCCATCAGTGAGTCGCAGGGGAATAAAGAGACCCAGTACTTC	CAISESQGNKETQYF
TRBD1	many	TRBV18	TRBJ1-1	TGTGCCAGCTCACCACTCCCAGTGTTAGGACAGGGGGAGACTGAAGCTTTCTTT	CASSPLPVLGQGETEAFF
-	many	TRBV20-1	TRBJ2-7	TGCAGTGCTAGAGATTTCTCCTACGAGCAGTACTTC	CSARDFSYEQYF
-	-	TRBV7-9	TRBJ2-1	TGTGCCAGCGAATCACGACAGAAAGGGTTTAATGAGCAGTTCTTC	CASESRQKGFNEQFF
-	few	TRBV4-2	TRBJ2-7	TGTGCCAGCAGCCAAGTTAACGGCTACGAGCAGTACTTC	CASSQVNGYEQYF
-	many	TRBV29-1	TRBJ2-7	TGCAGCGTTGAAGTAGAAGACAGAGCCTACGAGCAGTACTTC	CSVEVEDRAYEQYF
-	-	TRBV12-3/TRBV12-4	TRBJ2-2	TGTGCCAGCAGTGATGAGGGGACCCGGTTTACGGGGGAGCTGTTTTTT	CASSDEGTRFTGELFF
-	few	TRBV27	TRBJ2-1	TGTGCCAGTAAGATCAATAGCGGATCCTACAATGAGCAGTTCTTC	CASKINSGSYNEQFF
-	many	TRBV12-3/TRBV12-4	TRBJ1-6	TGTGCCAGCAGTGGGGGGGCAGGGATTTCACCCCTCCACTTT	CASSGGAGISPLHF
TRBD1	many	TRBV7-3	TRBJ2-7	TGTGCCAGCAGCTTAAACGGACAGGGGGCTTGGGAGCAGTACTTC	CASSLNGQGAWEQYF
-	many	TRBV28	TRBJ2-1	TGTGCCAGCAGTTTTAGGGTGGAGGGTGGGGAGCAGTTCTTC	CASSFRVEGGEQFF
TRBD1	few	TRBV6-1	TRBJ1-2	TGTGCCAGCTCGACCAAGGCAGGGGGCGCATTAGGCTACACCTTC	CASSTKAGGALGYTF
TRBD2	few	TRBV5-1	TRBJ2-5	TGCGCCAGCAGCACCGGGACTATCCAAGAGACCCAGTACTTC	CASSTGTIQETQYF
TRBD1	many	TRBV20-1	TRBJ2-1	TGCAGTGCTAGGTCGGACAGGGTCTACAATGAGCAGTTCTTC	CSARSDRVYNEQFF
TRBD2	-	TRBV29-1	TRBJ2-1	TGCAGCGCGGGACTAGCGGTCCATGAGCAGTTCTTC	CSAGLAVHEQFF
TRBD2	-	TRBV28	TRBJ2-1	TGTGCCAGCAGTTTAACTAGCGATTACAATGAGCAGTTCTTC	CASSLTSDYNEQFF
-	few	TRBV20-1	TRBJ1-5	TGCAGTGCTACCAAGACGGAGAGCAATCAGCCCCAGCATTTT	CSATKTESNQPQHF
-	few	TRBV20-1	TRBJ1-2	TGCAGTGCCACATCCCGGAGCCCTAACTATGGCTACACCTTC	CSATSRSPNYGYTF
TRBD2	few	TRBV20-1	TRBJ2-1	TGCAGTGCTAGAGATATCGCTAGCGGCTACAATGAGCAGTTCTTC	CSARDIASGYNEQFF
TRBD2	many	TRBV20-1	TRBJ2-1	TGCAGTGCCCCCTTCCTAGCGGGAGGGATCAATGAGCAGTTCTTC	CSAPFLAGGINEQFF
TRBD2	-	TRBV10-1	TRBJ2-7	TGCGCCAGCAGTGAGATTAGGAGTAGCGGGAGGGCACCCTACGAGCAGTACTTC	CASSEIRSSGRAPYEQYF
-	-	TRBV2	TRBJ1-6	TGTGCCAGCAAACCGGGACCGTTAAATTCACCCCTCCACTTT	CASKPGPLNSPLHF
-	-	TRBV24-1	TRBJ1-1	TGTGCCACCAGTGATTTGGGGCACGCAGGGTCCTTTATGAACACTGAAGCTTTCTTT	CATSDLGHAGSFMNTEAFF
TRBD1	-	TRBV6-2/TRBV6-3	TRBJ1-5	TGTGCCAGCTACCTAGGGAAAGGGGGCGCGAGCGCTCAGCCCCAGCATTTT	CASYLGKGGASAQPQHF